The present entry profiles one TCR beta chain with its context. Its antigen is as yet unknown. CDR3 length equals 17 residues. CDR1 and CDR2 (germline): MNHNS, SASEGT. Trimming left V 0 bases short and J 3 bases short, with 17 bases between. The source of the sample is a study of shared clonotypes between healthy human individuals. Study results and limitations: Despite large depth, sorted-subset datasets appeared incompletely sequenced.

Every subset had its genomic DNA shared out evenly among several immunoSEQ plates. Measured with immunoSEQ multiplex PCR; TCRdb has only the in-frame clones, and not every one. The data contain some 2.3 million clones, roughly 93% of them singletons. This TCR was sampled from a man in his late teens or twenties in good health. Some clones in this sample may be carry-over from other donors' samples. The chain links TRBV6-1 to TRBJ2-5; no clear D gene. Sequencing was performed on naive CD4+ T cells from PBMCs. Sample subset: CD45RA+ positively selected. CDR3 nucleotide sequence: TGTGCCAGCAGTGAAGCCCTACCCCCCTTAAGTAAAGAGACCCAGTACTTC. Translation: CASSEALPPLSKETQYF.